This T cell receptor beta chain derives from a study of T cell clonotyping in hematopoietic cell transplantation. Remarks on this clone: The antigen remains undetermined.

Repertoires were generated with immunoSEQ multiplex PCR, while TCRdb's copy carries only in-frame clones and drops some. The table shows around 11,000 clones, with approximately 91% occurring only once. The CDR3 length is 12 residues. V gave up 4 bases and J gave up 2 bases, with 9 bases separating them. The germline gives CDR1 SQVTM, CDR2 ANQGSEA. Whole-study results and caveats: Few recipient clonotypes overlapped donors; over 95% were de novo at given depth. Higher Inverse Simpson Index values in graft donor and pretransplant recipient predicted broader posttransplant TCR diversity.

The V call is TRBV29-1, the J call TRBJ2-7; D gene ambiguous. The sample consisted of PBMCs, taken 180 days after allogeneic stem cell transplant. This TCR came from a male patient between 60 and 69 years old who had an allogeneic stem cell transplant from an unrelated donor, so the T cells may come from the graft donor. Some clones in this sample may be carry-over from other donors' samples. The DNA for the CDR3 is TGCAGCGTTGGGGCCAAAGCCTACGAGCAGTACTTC. Protein sequence: CSVGAKAYEQYF.